These 31 T cell receptor beta chains originate from one sample sequenced in a study of Tregs in tolerant kidney transplant recipients. Clones were read by immunoSEQ multiplex PCR, and TCRdb kept only the in-frame ones, dropping some. Of tens of thousands of clones listed, about 89% are singletons. The sample was Tregs from blood. Receptors were obtained from a human donor in good health.

The J gene is TRBJ1-1, the V gene TRBV5-1; D unclear. CDR1 is SGHRS, CDR2 YFSETQ, per germline. V lost 0 bases and J 2 bases, leaving 8 bases between the germline ends. CDR3 length: 14 amino acids. For the CDR3, the DNA is TGCGCCAGCAGCTTGGTGGCGGCTAACACTGAAGCTTTCTTT. As protein: CASSLVAANTEAFF.

The V gene is TRBV4-1, the J gene TRBJ1-1; D possibly corresponds to TRBD1 (6 bases). Trimming took off 3 bases at V and 5 bases at J, with 13 bases between the two ends. Germline assignment: CDR1 MGHRA and CDR2 YSYEKL. The CDR3 has 14 residues. The CDR3 nucleotides are TGCGCCAGCAGCCATACACAGGGTATAACTGAAGCTTTCTTT. Translated, it gives CASSHTQGITEAFF.

The V and J genes are TRBV5-5 and TRBJ1-1; D may be TRBD1 (5 bases). Per the germline V gene, CDR1 is SGHKS and CDR2 is YYEKEE (reference sequence). V lost 5 bases to trimming and J lost 3 bases, with 20 bases between them. This CDR3 spans 16 amino acids. The DNA of the CDR3 is TGTGCCAGCAGGCCCGGGGGACCGTGGCCCGACACTGAAGCTTTCTTT. Translating gives CASRPGGPWPDTEAFF.

This chain joins TRBV6-5 and TRBJ1-2; D is possibly TRBD1 (5 bases). With 0 bases removed from V and 7 bases from J, the gap between germline ends came to 9 bases. The germline CDR1 and CDR2 sequences are MNHEY and SVGAGI. The CDR3 contains 13 residues. The CDR3: CASSYSGTRGYTF. In nucleotides, the CDR3 is TGTGCCAGCAGTTACTCGGGGACTCGTGGCTACACCTTC.

The V call is TRBV30, the J call TRBJ2-3; D not certain. The ends were cut back, 2 bases at V and 6 bases at J, with 12 bases in the middle. The CDR3 extends over 13 amino acids. Germline V lookup: CDR1 GTSNPN, CDR2 SVGIG (reference sequence). The DNA of the CDR3 is TGTGCCTGGAGTCCCTGGGTTGGGGATACGCAGTATTTT. As protein: CAWSPWVGDTQYF.

The J gene is TRBJ2-7, the V gene TRBV6-1; D may be TRBD2 (5 bases). Germline V CDR1 and CDR2: MNHNS, SASEGT. The CDR3 totals 12 residues. Trimming cost V 2 bases and J 9 bases, with 11 bases left between them. CDR3 region: CASSERGTMQYF. As DNA, the CDR3 is TGTGCCAGCAGTGAACGGGGAACGATGCAGTACTTC.

The V call is TRBV7-9, the J call TRBJ1-3; D is uncertain. Germline V gene data show CDR1 as SEHNR and CDR2 as FQNEAQ (reference sequence). Trimming shortened V by 4 bases and J by 0 bases, and 4 bases separated the two germline ends. The CDR3 is 13 amino acids. CDR3 sequence reads: CASSSLSGNTIYF. In nucleotides, the CDR3 is TGTGCCAGCAGCTCCCTCTCTGGAAACACCATATATTTT.

The chain combines TRBV5-4 with TRBJ2-2; 11 bases fit TRBD1. Germline V CDR1 and CDR2: SGHNT, YYREEE (reference sequence). CDR3 length: 14 residues. Trimming cost V 10 bases and J 3 bases; bases outside gene matches: 5. DNA of the CDR3: TGTGCCTCCCGGACAGGGGGCGACACCGGGGAGCTGTTTTTT. This encodes CASRTGGDTGELFF. The variable domain in full, completed from reference TRBV5-4 and TRBJ2-2, reads ETGVTQSPTHLIKTRGQQVTLRCSSQSGHNTVSWYQQALGQGPQFIFQYYREEENGRGNFPPRFSGLQFPNYSSELNVNALELDDSALYLCASRTGGDTGELFFGEGSRLTVL.

This sequence joins TRBV7-9 and TRBJ1-2; 7 bases fit TRBD1. V lost 5 bases and J lost 8; bases outside the gene matches: 11. The CDR3 has 14 residues. From germline, CDR1 is SEHNR and CDR2 FQNEAQ (reference sequence). CDR3 loop: CASSPRQGSRGYTF. The CDR3 coding sequence is TGTGCCAGCAGCCCCCGACAGGGATCACGGGGCTACACCTTC.

The rearrangement joins TRBV4-1 to TRBJ1-2; tentative D call: TRBD1 (5 bases). CDR1 is MGHRA, CDR2 YSYEKL, per germline. The ends were cut back, 1 base at V and 8 bases at J, with 17 bases in the middle. This CDR3 is 15 amino acids long. The chain's CDR3 is CASSQGTGSFSGYTF. CDR3 bases: TGCGCCAGCAGCCAAGGAACAGGATCCTTCTCGGGCTACACCTTC.

V and J are TRBV6-5 and TRBJ1-4; tentative D call: TRBD1 (6 bases). The germline V and J ends were trimmed by 0 bases and 7 bases, with 12 bases remaining between them. Germline V gene lookup returns CDR1 MNHEY and CDR2 SVGAGI. There are 15 residues in the CDR3. The CDR3 nucleotides are TGTGCCAGCAGTTACTCCGGACAGTTTATTGAAAAACTGTTTTTT. Protein sequence: CASSYSGQFIEKLFF.

The gene calls are TRBV5-1 and TRBJ2-1; perhaps TRBD2 as D (6 bases). The CDR3 loop spans 16 amino acids. V dropped 5 bases and J dropped 7 bases, with 22 bases sitting between them. The germline CDR1 and CDR2 sequences are SGHRS and YFSETQ. CDR3: CASRTPLGGFGNEQFF. DNA of the CDR3: TGCGCCAGCAGAACCCCGCTGGGGGGATTTGGTAATGAGCAGTTCTTC.

This chain links TRBV30 with TRBJ2-7, with TRBD1 matching 10 bases. The CDR3 consists of 16 residues. Germline assignment: CDR1 GTSNPN and CDR2 SVGIG (reference sequence). V trimming: 5 bases; J trimming: 5 bases; junction bases outside the gene matches: 15. CDR3 sequence (DNA): TGTGCCTGGCGTGGGGGGTGGGGACAGGGGATCCACGAGCAGTACTTC. It is translated as CAWRGGWGQGIHEQYF.

The chain is built from TRBV6-8 and TRBJ2-7; D unresolved. Germline loops: CDR1 MNHGY, CDR2 SAAAGT. V was clipped by 3 bases and J by 3 bases, with 21 bases between them. This CDR3 comprises 17 residues. The CDR3 DNA is TGTGCCAGCAGTTATTCTCCCTTTCTCGACTTGGACTACGAGCAGTACTTC. It is translated as CASSYSPFLDLDYEQYF.

This clone was seen only once. The chain is built from TRBV11-3 and TRBJ1-6, with a tentative D call TRBD1 (5 bases). Deletions cut 5 bases from V and 7 bases from J, with 15 bases between. The CDR3 runs 15 residues. The germline CDR1 and CDR2 sequences are SGHNT and YENEEA. CDR3 sequence reads: CASSDRDSENSPLHF. The CDR3 bases are TGTGCCAGCAGCGACCGGGACTCGGAAAATTCACCCCTCCACTTT. Complete variable domain (other parts from reference TRBV11-3 and TRBJ1-6): EAGVVQSPRYKIIEKKQPVAFWCNPISGHNTLYWYLQNLGQGPELLIRYENEEAVDDSQLPKDRFSAERLKGVDSTLKIQPAELGDSAVYLCASSDRDSENSPLHFGNGTRLTVT.

The rearrangement joins TRBV19 to TRBJ2-2; 11 bases align to TRBD1. CDR3 size: 16 residues. From germline, CDR1 is LNHDA and CDR2 SQIVND (reference sequence). V shed 7 bases and J 6 bases; nucleotides not matched to a gene: 10. The CDR3 sequence is CASISGQGARSGELFF. CDR3 bases: TGTGCCAGTATTAGTGGACAGGGGGCGAGGTCCGGGGAGCTGTTTTTT. Based on the CDR3 plus reference TRBV19 and TRBJ2-2, the full variable domain is DGGITQSPKYLFRKEGQNVTLSCEQNLNHDAMYWYRQDPGQGLRLIYYSQIVNDFQKGDIAEGYSVSREKKESFPLTVTSAQKNPTAFYLCASISGQGARSGELFFGEGSRLTVL.

This chain joins TRBV2 and TRBJ2-7; tentative D call: TRBD1 (5 bases). The CDR3 contains 14 residues. Looked up from germline, CDR1 is SNHLY and CDR2 is FYNNEI. Trimming pared 5 bases from V and 3 bases from J, leaving 14 bases between. The CDR3 here is CASSLGASGYEQYF. The CDR3 region has the DNA TGTGCCAGCAGTTTAGGGGCTAGTGGCTACGAGCAGTACTTC.

In this sample, this clone turned up once. The rearrangement links TRBV18 to TRBJ2-5, with 7 bases lining up with TRBD1. CDR1 KGHSH and CDR2 LQKENI come from the germline V gene. V shed 5 bases, J shed 4 bases, and the junction held 4 bases outside the gene matches. The CDR3 has 13 amino acids. The CDR3 nucleotides are TGTGCCAGCTCAGAGACAGGGATAGAGACCCAGTACTTC. The encoded protein is CASSETGIETQYF.

The chain has TRBV18 and TRBJ1-2; no reliable D call. Germline assignment: CDR1 KGHSH and CDR2 LQKENI. CDR3 length equals 16 residues. Trimming removed 2 bases from V and 7 bases from J, with 20 bases in between. The CDR3 nucleotides are TGTGCCAGCTCACCAACTGTAAATCTACAAAGTCGTGGCTACACCTTC. This encodes CASSPTVNLQSRGYTF.

CDR3 DNA: TGTGCCAGCAGCCGAGGACTAGCGGGGGGCCCCGGGGGAGAGACCCAGTACTTC. Amino acid sequence: CASSRGLAGGPGGETQYF. The gene calls are TRBV4-2 and TRBJ2-5; 14 bases align to TRBD2. CDR1 is LGHNA and CDR2 is YNFKEQ in the germline V gene. Trimming removed 4 bases from V and 4 bases from J; junction bases left unmatched: 11. The CDR3 extends over 18 amino acids.

This sequence joins TRBV4-1 and TRBJ2-1; the D is unclear. There are 17 residues in the CDR3. Trimming took off 4 bases at V and 0 bases at J, with 16 bases between the two ends. Germline CDR1 MGHRA, CDR2 YSYEKL. For the CDR3, the DNA is TGCGCCAGCAGCCTTGGATGGACCCGAAGCTCCTACAATGAGCAGTTCTTC. Translated: CASSLGWTRSSYNEQFF.

This sequence joins TRBV6-1 and TRBJ2-5, with D perhaps TRBD1 or TRBD2 (5 bases each). With the DNA end fitting TRBJ2-7 better, the J assignment may be wrong. The CDR3 sequence is 17 residues long. Germline CDR1 and CDR2: MNHNS and SASEGT. The CDR3 DNA follows: TGTGCCAGCAGTGAAAAGCCCTCGCAGGGTTTGGGGGACGAGCAGTACTTC. It specifies CASSEKPSQGLGDEQYF.

The chain joins TRBV5-1 to TRBJ2-3, with D possibly matching TRBD1 (6 bases). Trimming removed 4 bases at V and 0 bases at J, with 15 bases between. The CDR3 has 16 amino acids. Per the germline V gene, CDR1 is SGHRS and CDR2 is YFSETQ. CDR3 nucleotide sequence: TGCGCCAGCAGCAGCCAGGGGCGCGGTAGCACAGATACGCAGTATTTT. This encodes CASSSQGRGSTDTQYF.

The CDR3: CASSPTPGYGYTF. DNA for the CDR3: TGTGCCAGCAGCCCGACCCCGGGCTATGGCTACACCTTC. The V gene is TRBV7-3, the J gene TRBJ1-2, with D unresolved. This CDR3 region has 13 residues. Germline V gives CDR1 SGHTA, CDR2 FQGTGA. Trimming removed 5 bases at V and 4 bases at J, with 11 bases between.

This clone has just one count. This sequence joins TRBV5-1 and TRBJ2-3; 8 bases match TRBD1. Per the germline V gene, CDR1 is SGHRS and CDR2 is YFSETQ. V shed 0 bases and J 6 bases; nucleotides not matched to a gene: 6. The CDR3 has 15 amino acids. CDR3 coding DNA: TGCGCCAGCAGCTTGGGTCCAGGGGGCCTGGATACGCAGTATTTT. Protein: CASSLGPGGLDTQYF.

This chain joins TRBV5-1 and TRBJ2-3, with 11 bases fitting TRBD2. J was trimmed by 2 bases and V by 4 bases; bases with no gene match: 12. Looked up from germline, CDR1 is SGHRS and CDR2 is YFSETQ. The CDR3 is 18 residues long. CDR3 amino acids: CASSHSSTSGIVTDTQYF. DNA of the CDR3: TGCGCCAGCAGCCACTCCTCGACTAGCGGGATTGTCACAGATACGCAGTATTTT. The variable domain in full, completed from reference TRBV5-1 and TRBJ2-3, reads KAGVTQTPRYLIKTRGQQVTLSCSPISGHRSVSWYQQTPGQGLQFLFEYFSETQRNKGNFPGRFSGRQFSNSRSEMNVSTLELGDSALYLCASSHSSTSGIVTDTQYFGPGTRLTVL.

V and J are TRBV7-2 and TRBJ2-1; 9 nucleotides match TRBD1. This CDR3 comprises 14 residues. V shed 6 bases, J shed 6 bases, and the junction held 6 bases outside the gene matches. Germline assignment: CDR1 SGHTA and CDR2 FQGNSA. CDR3 sequence: CASRYGQGRNEQFF. The CDR3, as DNA: TGTGCCAGCAGATATGGACAGGGGCGCAATGAGCAGTTCTTC.

The chain employs TRBV6-6 and TRBJ1-5; tentatively, D is TRBD1 (5 bases). The CDR3 is 15 residues long. Per the germline V gene, CDR1 is MNHNY and CDR2 is SVGAGI (reference sequence). The V end lost 5 bases, the J end lost 2 bases, and 13 bases lay between the germline ends. CDR3 loop: CASSLDTRGNQPQHF. Here the CDR3 DNA reads TGTGCCAGCAGTCTGGACACCCGAGGCAATCAGCCCCAGCATTTT.

The J gene is TRBJ1-2, the V gene TRBV7-9, with 8 bases matching TRBD1. The CDR3 runs to 15 residues. Per the germline V gene, CDR1 is SEHNR and CDR2 is FQNEAQ (reference sequence). With V trimmed by 5 bases and J by 2 bases, 7 bases remained unmatched. CDR3 DNA sequence: TGTGCCAGCAGCATCTCAGGGGGCGCGAACTATGGCTACACCTTC. This codes for CASSISGGANYGYTF. Full variable domain (outside the CDR3, taken from reference TRBV7-9 and TRBJ1-2): DTGVSQNPRHKITKRGQNVTFRCDPISEHNRLYWYRQTLGQGPEFLTYFQNEAQLEKSRLLSDRFSAERPKGSFSTLEIQRTEQGDSAMYLCASSISGGANYGYTFGSGTRLTVV.

J is TRBJ2-5 and V is TRBV7-2; 10 bases fit TRBD2. The V gene's germline CDR1 is SGHTA and CDR2 FQGNSA. Losses at the gene ends were 5 bases for V and 5 bases for J; bases not matched to a gene: 5. This CDR3 has 14 amino acids. The CDR3 is CASSRSGRVETQYF. In DNA, the CDR3 is TGTGCCAGCAGCCGCAGCGGGAGGGTTGAGACCCAGTACTTC.

The rearrangement joins TRBV6-1 to TRBJ2-1; 7 bases fit TRBD1. CDR1 and CDR2 from the germline V gene are MNHNS and SASEGT. The CDR3 contains 14 residues. Unmatched junction bases numbered 6, after V lost 0 bases and J lost 10 bases. DNA for the CDR3: TGTGCCAGCAGTGAAGCAGGGGGCGCACGGGAGCAGTTCTTC. Its translation: CASSEAGGAREQFF.